The 15 T cell receptor beta chains below were found in one sample sequenced in a study of T cells in Graves' hyperthyroidism and ophthalmopathy. From RNA transcripts, TCR beta CDR3 regions were amplified. The TCR CDR3 was amplified in a first-round RT-PCR using the HTBI primer set. TCRdb fed the multiplex PCR reads into MiXCR, producing one record per CDR3 protein. The sample has fewer than 550,000 distinct CDR3 sequences, 24% seen once. Sequencing used blood. Source of these receptors: a young woman with Graves' ophthalmopathy.

This clonotype has a count of ten or more. The chain carries TRBV20-1 and TRBJ1-1; D is unresolved. The CDR3 length is 14 residues. Looked up from germline, CDR1 is DFQATT and CDR2 is SNEGSKA (reference sequence). Trimming stripped 5 bases from V and 0 bases from J, with 13 bases between. CDR3 coding DNA: TGCAGTGCTCCGAGAGTGACTGTGAACACTGAAGCTTTCTTT. Encoded protein: CSAPRVTVNTEAFF.

The V call is TRBV5-1, the J call TRBJ2-7, with TRBD2 as a possible D gene (6 bases). V lost 4 bases, J lost 0 bases, and 23 bases lay in between. This CDR3 has 18 residues. The V gene's germline CDR1 is SGHRS and CDR2 YFSETQ. This chain's CDR3 is CASSRTAGTSTSSYEQYF. The DNA for the CDR3 is TGCGCCAGCAGCAGAACCGCCGGGACTTCGACTTCCTCCTACGAGCAGTACTTC.

The sample holds one count of this clonotype. V is TRBV4-1 and J is TRBJ1-2, with 8 positions matching TRBD1. This CDR3 spans 15 amino acids. Germline assignment: CDR1 MGHRA and CDR2 YSYEKL. The ends lost 0 bases at V and 3 bases at J; junction bases unmatched: 3. CDR3 bases: TGCGCCAGCAGCCAAGAGGACAGGGTGGACTATGGCTACACCTTC. Amino acid sequence: CASSQEDRVDYGYTF.

This clonotype was found many times. The V call is TRBV4-3, the J call TRBJ1-3; tentative D call: TRBD1 (5 bases). The germline V gene encodes CDR1 LGHNA and CDR2 YSLEER. The V gene lost 0 bases and the J gene lost 10 bases, with 25 bases spanning the gap. This CDR3 contains 18 residues. This CDR3 is CASSQDLTGLRGQGTIYF. The CDR3 coding sequence is TGCGCCAGCAGCCAAGATCTGACCGGACTCCGTGGCCAGGGTACCATATATTTT.

This clonotype was recorded at least ten times. J is TRBJ1-1 and V is TRBV27; D unresolved. Germline CDR1 reads MNHEY; CDR2 reads SMNVEV (reference sequence). The CDR3 is 14 amino acids. Trimming left V 1 base short and J 1 base short, with 7 bases between. The CDR3 is CASSLLAANTEAFF. CDR3 bases: TGTGCCAGCAGTTTATTGGCGGCGAACACTGAAGCTTTCTTT.

This clonotype was observed at least ten times. The rearrangement uses TRBV5-1 and TRBJ1-2; D gene unclear. Trimming shortened V by 0 bases and J by 7 bases, and 10 bases separated the two germline ends. The CDR3 spans 13 residues. Germline V lookup: CDR1 SGHRS, CDR2 YFSETQ. The CDR3 sequence is CASSLEGLTGYTF. The CDR3 region has the DNA TGCGCCAGCAGCTTGGAAGGTCTTACTGGCTACACCTTC. The variable domain in full, completed from reference TRBV5-1 and TRBJ1-2, reads KAGVTQTPRYLIKTRGQQVTLSCSPISGHRSVSWYQQTPGQGLQFLFEYFSETQRNKGNFPGRFSGRQFSNSRSEMNVSTLELGDSALYLCASSLEGLTGYTFGSGTRLTVV.

The gene calls are TRBV20-1 and TRBJ2-5; TRBD2 agrees at 15 bases. Germline V gives CDR1 DFQATT, CDR2 SNEGSKA (reference sequence). Trimming at V came to 5 bases and at J to 3 bases, leaving 10 bases not matched to a gene. The CDR3 sequence is 17 residues long. CDR3 in DNA: TGCAGTGCTTCGGGACTAGCGGGGGGAAGGCTAGAAGAGACCCAGTACTTC. Protein sequence: CSASGLAGGRLEETQYF.

This chain joins TRBV20-1 and TRBJ1-1; D perhaps matches TRBD1 (6 bases). The V end was cut by 0 bases, the J end by 4 bases, with 12 bases between. This CDR3 has 14 amino acids. Germline V gives CDR1 DFQATT, CDR2 SNEGSKA (reference sequence). Here the CDR3 DNA reads TGCAGTGCTAGAGACTTACAGGGTGGCACTGAAGCTTTCTTT. It yields the protein CSARDLQGGTEAFF.

This clonotype was counted a few times. V gene TRBV28 combines with J gene TRBJ1-5; TRBD1 might be the D (6 bases). The CDR3 length is 14 residues. CDR1 MDHEN and CDR2 SYDVKM come from the germline V gene. Trimming shortened V by 3 bases and J by 7 bases, and 13 bases separated the two germline ends. The CDR3 sequence is CASSFGRGGQPQHF. The CDR3 DNA reads TGTGCCAGCAGTTTCGGCAGGGGTGGGCAGCCCCAGCATTTT.

The chain recombines TRBV24-1 with TRBJ2-4; maybe TRBD1 (6 bases). V dropped 4 bases and J dropped 4 bases, with 10 bases sitting between them. Germline CDR1 and CDR2: KGHDR and SFDVKD. The CDR3 covers 14 residues. The CDR3 spells CATSEAGTKNIQYF. The DNA for the CDR3 is TGTGCCACCAGTGAAGCCGGGACAAAAAACATTCAGTACTTC.

This clonotype was detected only a few times. This chain connects TRBV28 to TRBJ1-1; no firm D call. The germline gives CDR1 MDHEN, CDR2 SYDVKM. The V gene lost 2 bases and the J gene lost 9 bases, with 13 bases spanning the gap. This CDR3 has 13 amino acids. The CDR3 bases are TGTGCCAGCAGTTTACTCTCGATCCCTAAAGCTTTCTTT. Translated: CASSLLSIPKAFF. Looking up the rest from reference TRBV28 and TRBJ1-1 gives the full variable domain: DVKVTQSSRYLVKRTGEKVFLECVQDMDHENMFWYRQDPGLGLRLIYFSYDVKMKEKGDIPEGYSVSREKKERFSLILESASTNQTSMYLCASSLLSIPKAFFGQGTRLTVV.

This clonotype has ten or more counts. The chain recombines TRBV12-3 or TRBV12-4 with TRBJ1-1; 12 bases are shared with TRBD1. With V trimmed by 2 bases and J by 8 bases, 3 bases remained unmatched. The CDR3 runs 14 residues. The chain's CDR3 is CASSLRDRGPEAFF. The CDR3 DNA is TGTGCCAGCAGTTTACGGGACAGGGGGCCAGAAGCTTTCTTT.

This clonotype appeared many times. The genes are TRBV4-1 and TRBJ2-5, with D tentatively TRBD2 (5 bases). V gave up 1 base and J gave up 0 bases, with 6 bases separating them. CDR1 is MGHRA and CDR2 is YSYEKL in the germline V gene. This CDR3 has 14 residues. This CDR3 reads CASSQGGNQETQYF. The CDR3 DNA reads TGCGCCAGCAGCCAAGGAGGGAACCAAGAGACCCAGTACTTC.

This clonotype was seen ten or more times. This chain joins TRBV18 and TRBJ1-3; 7 nucleotides match TRBD1. V trimming: 5 bases; J trimming: 0 bases; junction bases outside the gene matches: 7. CDR1 and CDR2 (germline): KGHSH, LQKENI. CDR3 size: 16 residues. In DNA form, the CDR3 reads TGTGCCAGCTCAACGGGACAGCCGAGCTCTGGAAACACCATATATTTT. Translated: CASSTGQPSSGNTIYF.

This clonotype was detected ten times or more. The chain combines TRBV29-1 with TRBJ1-2, with a weak D call TRBD1 (5 bases). The CDR3 spans 12 residues. The germline V gene encodes CDR1 SQVTM and CDR2 ANQGSEA. Trimming shortened V by 4 bases and J by 0 bases, and 6 bases separated the two germline ends. CDR3 amino acids: CSVGQPNYGYTF. The DNA of the CDR3 is TGCAGCGTTGGACAGCCTAACTATGGCTACACCTTC.